Below, 27 T cell receptor beta chains from the same sample are listed, as sequenced in a study of blood T cell repertoires in COVID-19. Sequencing was performed with immunoSEQ multiplex PCR; in TCRdb, only in-frame clones are kept and a portion is missing. The data show 250,000 to 300,000 clones, 86% seen once. Sequenced material: PBMCs or T cells enriched from blood (not recorded which). The receptor set was obtained from a man aged 18-30 years who had recovered from COVID-19.

This rearrangement joins TRBV2 to TRBJ1-1; the match to TRBD1 covers 7 bases. The trim removed 6 bases at V and 0 bases at J, leaving 1 base unmatched. Looked up from germline, CDR1 is SNHLY and CDR2 is FYNNEI. This CDR3 has 13 amino acids. The CDR3: CASRDRLNTEAFF. DNA for the CDR3: TGTGCCAGCAGGGACAGGTTGAACACTGAAGCTTTCTTT. The variable domain in full, completed from reference TRBV2 and TRBJ1-1, reads EPEVTQTPSHQVTQMGQEVILRCVPISNHLYFYWYRQILGQKVEFLVSFYNNEISEKSEIFDDQFSVERPDGSNFTLKIRSTKLEDSAMYFCASRDRLNTEAFFGQGTRLTVV.

This chain connects TRBV11-3 to TRBJ2-5, with 15 bases matching TRBD2. V lost 5 bases and J lost 5; bases outside the gene matches: 12. CDR3 length equals 18 residues. Germline V gives CDR1 SGHNT, CDR2 YENEEA. CDR3 in amino acids: CASSTWTSGRGARETQYF. In DNA form, the CDR3 reads TGTGCCAGCAGCACCTGGACTAGCGGGAGGGGGGCCAGGGAGACCCAGTACTTC.

A few counts support this clone. The chain carries TRBV5-1 and TRBJ2-7; 9 positions match TRBD1. J lost 2 bases, V lost 4 bases, and 7 bases had no gene match. Germline V lookup: CDR1 SGHRS, CDR2 YFSETQ. The CDR3 spans 15 residues. The CDR3: CASSPTRDRAYEQYF. CDR3 coding DNA: TGCGCCAGCAGCCCGACCCGGGACAGGGCCTACGAGCAGTACTTC.

This chain connects TRBV19 to TRBJ2-1, with TRBD2 matching over 10 bases. The CDR3 is 14 amino acids. The V and J ends lost 5 bases and 8 bases, in that order; junction bases with no gene match: 6. CDR1 is LNHDA, CDR2 SQIVND, per germline (reference sequence). The DNA of the CDR3 is TGTGCCAGTAGTGCTAGCGGGAGTCTGTATGAGCAGTTCTTC. Protein product: CASSASGSLYEQFF.

This chain joins TRBV5-1 and TRBJ1-1; D gene ambiguous. Germline CDR1 is SGHRS and CDR2 is YFSETQ. The V gene lost 2 bases and the J gene lost 6 bases, with 17 bases spanning the gap. The CDR3 extends over 15 amino acids. CDR3 region: CASSLGGVGLSEAFF. The DNA for the CDR3 is TGCGCCAGCAGCTTAGGCGGAGTGGGTTTATCTGAAGCTTTCTTT. The full variable domain, completed using reference TRBV5-1 and TRBJ1-1, is KAGVTQTPRYLIKTRGQQVTLSCSPISGHRSVSWYQQTPGQGLQFLFEYFSETQRNKGNFPGRFSGRQFSNSRSEMNVSTLELGDSALYLCASSLGGVGLSEAFFGQGTRLTVV.

This clone appeared many times. The CDR3 nucleotides read TGTGCCAGCAGCCTCCGAGCGGGGACTAACGGGGCCAGGCCCCAGCATTTT. Translation gives CASSLRAGTNGARPQHF. This chain connects TRBV11-3 to TRBJ1-5, with D perhaps TRBD1 (5 bases). V was shortened by 5 bases and J by 9 bases, with 26 bases between the two germline ends. Germline lookup yields CDR1 SGHNT and CDR2 YENEEA. The CDR3 length is 17 residues.

J is TRBJ2-1 and V is TRBV20-1; a weak D match, TRBD1 (6 bases). The CDR3 is 12 residues long. The germline gives CDR1 DFQATT, CDR2 SNEGSKA (reference sequence). V was cut by 3 bases and J by 13 bases, with 16 bases left in between. CDR3 bases: TGCAGTGCTAGTTCCCTGAGCAGGGGTCAGTTCTTC. This codes for CSASSLSRGQFF.

V is TRBV19 and J is TRBJ1-5; TRBD1 matches at 8 bases. The J segment lost 3 bases and the V segment lost 5 bases, leaving 6 bases of the junction unmatched. The CDR3 is 15 amino acids. Per the germline V gene, CDR1 is LNHDA and CDR2 is SQIVND (reference sequence). The CDR3 DNA reads as TGTGCCAGTAGTTGGACAGGGACGAACAATCAGCCCCAGCATTTT. Its protein product is CASSWTGTNNQPQHF.

This rearrangement joins TRBV9 to TRBJ1-3; no definite D call. V gave up 0 bases and J gave up 0 bases, with 7 bases separating them. The germline V gene has CDR1 SGDLS and CDR2 YYNGEE. The CDR3 length is 15 residues. CDR3 amino acids: CASSVASSSGNTIYF. The CDR3 DNA follows: TGTGCCAGCAGCGTAGCGTCTTCCTCTGGAAACACCATATATTTT. Full variable domain (missing parts from reference TRBV9 and TRBJ1-3): DSGVTQTPKHLITATGQRVTLRCSPRSGDLSVYWYQQSLDQGLQFLIQYYNGEERAKGNILERFSAQQFPDLHSELNLSSLELGDSALYFCASSVASSSGNTIYFGEGSWLTVV.

The J gene is TRBJ1-1, the V gene TRBV3-1 (or the pseudogene TRBV3-2), with TRBD1 matching over 8 bases. CDR1 LGHDT and CDR2 YNNKEL come from the germline V gene (reference sequence). The CDR3 extends over 16 amino acids. The V gene end was trimmed by 5 bases and the J gene end by 4 bases; junction bases not matched to a gene: 12. This CDR3 is CASSSRAGGAFTEAFF. CDR3 DNA sequence: TGTGCCAGCAGCTCCCGGGCAGGGGGCGCGTTCACTGAAGCTTTCTTT.

The J gene is TRBJ1-1, the V gene TRBV5-1; maybe TRBD1 (5 bases). Germline assignment: CDR1 SGHRS and CDR2 YFSETQ. V was clipped by 1 base and J by 0 bases, with 10 bases between them. The CDR3 sequence is 15 residues long. The CDR3 nucleotides read TGCGCCAGCAGCTTGCGGAAGGGGTTGAACACTGAAGCTTTCTTT. It is translated as CASSLRKGLNTEAFF.

V and J are TRBV28 and TRBJ2-7; no reliable D call. Germline lookup yields CDR1 MDHEN and CDR2 SYDVKM. There are 12 residues in the CDR3. The V and J ends lost 6 bases and 0 bases respectively, with 6 bases between them. This CDR3 reads CASSLSSYEQYF. The CDR3 DNA is TGTGCCAGCAGCCTAAGCTCCTACGAGCAGTACTTC.

V gene TRBV2 combines with J gene TRBJ1-2; 9 bases line up with TRBD1. This CDR3 comprises 14 residues. Germline V gene data show CDR1 as SNHLY and CDR2 as FYNNEI. The V gene end was trimmed by 3 bases and the J gene end by 7 bases; junction bases not matched to a gene: 6. CDR3: CASSEVRDRAGYTF. DNA of the CDR3: TGTGCCAGCAGTGAGGTTCGGGACAGGGCTGGCTACACCTTC.

The V and J genes are TRBV14 and TRBJ2-1; 8 positions agree with TRBD1. The V segment lost 4 bases and the J segment 2 bases; nucleotides outside the gene matches: 4. Germline CDR1 is SGHDN and CDR2 is FVKESK. This CDR3 has 15 residues. The CDR3 bases are TGTGCCAGCAGCCCCAGACAGGGGACCTACAATGAGCAGTTCTTC. This encodes CASSPRQGTYNEQFF.

The genes are TRBV19 and TRBJ2-3; possibly TRBD2 for D (6 bases). Germline lookup yields CDR1 LNHDA and CDR2 SQIVND (reference sequence). The CDR3 is 15 residues long. V lost 5 bases and J lost 4, with 16 bases in between. Here the CDR3 reads CASSGGPWGADTQYF. CDR3 DNA: TGTGCCAGTAGTGGAGGGCCCTGGGGCGCAGATACGCAGTATTTT. Based on the CDR3 plus reference TRBV19 and TRBJ2-3, the full variable domain is DGGITQSPKYLFRKEGQNVTLSCEQNLNHDAMYWYRQDPGQGLRLIYYSQIVNDFQKGDIAEGYSVSREKKESFPLTVTSAQKNPTAFYLCASSGGPWGADTQYFGPGTRLTVL.

CDR3 in amino acids: CASSLGQGVYGYTF. The CDR3 DNA is TGTGCCAGCAGCTTAGGACAGGGAGTCTATGGCTACACCTTC. The chain couples TRBV11-2 to TRBJ1-2; TRBD1 matches 7 bases. The CDR3 length is 14 residues. Germline V lookup: CDR1 SGHAT, CDR2 FQNNGV. V gave up 1 base and J gave up 4 bases; unmatched junction bases: 3.

V usage is TRBV15 and J usage is TRBJ2-1; D unclear. CDR3 length: 15 residues. Germline-derived CDR1 and CDR2 are LNHNV and YYDKDF (reference sequence). Deletions cut 1 base from V and 3 bases from J, with 10 bases between. CDR3 in DNA: TGTGCCACCAGCAGAGTCCCCAATAGCTACAATGAGCAGTTCTTC. Translating gives CATSRVPNSYNEQFF.

The rearrangement links TRBV4-2 to TRBJ1-5; D is unresolved. CDR3 length equals 14 residues. The V gene lost 1 base and the J gene lost 3 bases, with 7 bases spanning the gap. Germline V gene lookup returns CDR1 LGHNA and CDR2 YNFKEQ. This chain's CDR3 is CASSQGGINQPQHF. CDR3 DNA: TGTGCCAGCAGCCAAGGAGGGATCAATCAGCCCCAGCATTTT.

In its sample, this clone was seen once. The chain recombines TRBV7-9 with TRBJ2-2; 13 positions agree with TRBD2. V lost 5 bases and J lost 0; bases outside the gene matches: 3. CDR3 length equals 17 residues. CDR1 and CDR2 (germline): SEHNR, FQNEAQ (reference sequence). The CDR3 DNA reads TGTGCCAGCAGCCTCGGACTAGCGGGAGCGAACACCGGGGAGCTGTTTTTT. It is translated as CASSLGLAGANTGELFF. The full variable domain, with the rest looked up from reference TRBV7-9 and TRBJ2-2, is DTGVSQNPRHKITKRGQNVTFRCDPISEHNRLYWYRQTLGQGPEFLTYFQNEAQLEKSRLLSDRFSAERPKGSFSTLEIQRTEQGDSAMYLCASSLGLAGANTGELFFGEGSRLTVL.

The chain joins TRBV11-3 to TRBJ2-1; 13 bases are a match to TRBD2. The CDR3 loop spans 16 amino acids. Trimming took 5 bases from V and 8 from J; bases not matched to a gene: 9. The germline V gene encodes CDR1 SGHNT and CDR2 YENEEA. CDR3 in amino acids: CASSPLTSGRADEQFF. The CDR3 bases are TGTGCCAGCAGCCCACTCACTAGCGGGAGGGCCGATGAGCAGTTCTTC.

The rearrangement uses TRBV11-2 and TRBJ2-5, with TRBD2 identical over 13 bases. Per the germline V gene, CDR1 is SGHAT and CDR2 is FQNNGV. Germline trimming cut 5 bases from V and 5 bases from J; bases unmatched to any gene: 8. This CDR3 is built from 16 residues. CDR3 amino acids: CASSHTSGGVRETQYF. Here the CDR3 DNA reads TGTGCCAGCAGCCATACTAGCGGGGGGGTCCGGGAGACCCAGTACTTC.

The chain couples TRBV9 to TRBJ2-7, with 11 nucleotides matching TRBD2. Trimming at V came to 4 bases and at J to 7 bases, leaving 10 bases not matched to a gene. CDR1 is SGDLS and CDR2 is YYNGEE in the germline V gene. The CDR3 runs 15 residues. The CDR3 nucleotides read TGTGCCAGCAGCCGGGGGACTAGCGGAACGGGGGAGCAGTACTTC. It yields the protein CASSRGTSGTGEQYF.

This chain links TRBV4-1 with TRBJ2-3; D not certain. Trimming removed 3 bases from V and 2 bases from J, with 9 bases in between. This CDR3 contains 14 residues. Per germline, CDR1 MGHRA and CDR2 YSYEKL. The CDR3 reads CASSHGTNTDTQYF. Written as DNA, the CDR3 is TGCGCCAGCAGCCATGGCACCAACACAGATACGCAGTATTTT.

This clone appeared a few times. The chain combines TRBV30 with TRBJ2-1, with TRBD2 matching over 8 bases. This CDR3 is 15 amino acids long. V dropped 0 bases and J dropped 2; count of bases not matched to a gene: 3. CDR1 is GTSNPN, CDR2 SVGIG, per germline (reference sequence). The DNA of the CDR3 is TGTGCCTGGAGTGTTCACGGGGGGGCCTACAATGAGCAGTTCTTC. Its protein is CAWSVHGGAYNEQFF.

The V call is TRBV2, the J call TRBJ2-3; D is undetermined. CDR1 and CDR2 (germline): SNHLY, FYNNEI. The CDR3 is 14 amino acids. Trimming took off 6 bases at V and 2 bases at J, with 12 bases between the two ends. CDR3 protein: CASSLSTTTDTQYF. In nucleotides, the CDR3 is TGTGCCAGCAGCCTTTCCACTACCACAGATACGCAGTATTTT.

This clone was seen only a few times. This chain joins TRBV15 and TRBJ1-6; the D gene is possibly TRBD1 (6 bases). The V and J ends lost 5 bases and 8 bases respectively, with 16 bases between them. CDR3 size: 15 residues. The germline V gene has CDR1 LNHNV and CDR2 YYDKDF (reference sequence). This CDR3 reads CATSRTARGDSPLHF. Here the CDR3 DNA reads TGTGCCACCAGCCGCACGGCCAGGGGAGATTCACCCCTCCACTTT.

This clone appeared once. The chain couples TRBV12-3 or TRBV12-4 to TRBJ1-2; TRBD1 is a possible D gene (6 bases). CDR3 length: 12 residues. Trimming stripped 4 bases from V and 9 bases from J, with 12 bases between. Written as DNA, the CDR3 is TGTGCCAGCAGTTCTAGCAGGGGAAGCTACACCTTC. This translates into CASSSSRGSYTF.